This entry lists 27 T cell receptor beta chains sequenced from one sample in a study of blood T cell repertoires in COVID-19. The assay was immunoSEQ multiplex PCR, and TCRdb's table has in-frame clones only and misses some. The sample contains approximately 140,000 clones, over 75% of which appear only once. Sequencing used PBMCs or T cells enriched from blood (not recorded which). These TCRs come from a man between 45 and 60 years old in a cohort exposed to, infected with or recovered from COVID-19 (not recorded which).

This CDR3 is CSVRLAGYEQFF. The CDR3 coding sequence is TGCAGCGTCCGACTAGCGGGATATGAGCAGTTCTTC. V and J are TRBV29-1 and TRBJ2-1; 11 nucleotides align to TRBD2. Germline V CDR1 and CDR2: SQVTM, ANQGSEA. J was trimmed by 8 bases and V by 6 bases; bases with no gene match: 3. The CDR3 loop spans 12 amino acids.

The V call is TRBV10-2, the J call TRBJ1-1, with a possible D match to TRBD1 (5 bases). CDR3 length equals 14 residues. Germline assignment: CDR1 WSHSY and CDR2 SAAADI. The germline V and J ends were trimmed by 7 bases and 5 bases, with 17 bases remaining between them. The CDR3 protein is CASTLAGGQTEAFF. DNA of the CDR3: TGCGCCAGCACCCTCGCGGGGGGTCAAACTGAAGCTTTCTTT.

The chain recombines TRBV9 with TRBJ2-5; D perhaps matches TRBD2 (6 bases). This CDR3 is built from 16 residues. CDR1 is SGDLS and CDR2 is YYNGEE in the germline V gene. The V gene lost 3 bases and the J gene lost 1 base, with 16 bases spanning the gap. CDR3 bases: TGTGCCAGCAGCGAGGAGGGAACAGACACCCAAGAGACCCAGTACTTC. Protein sequence: CASSEEGTDTQETQYF.

The rearrangement uses TRBV4-3 and TRBJ2-3; D remains ambiguous. This CDR3 spans 17 amino acids. Trimming took 1 base from V and 2 from J, leaving 16 bases between them. Germline loops: CDR1 LGHNA, CDR2 YSLEER. The CDR3 DNA reads as TGCGCCAGCAGCCAAGGAACAGACGGAACCTCCACAGATACGCAGTATTTT. Protein sequence: CASSQGTDGTSTDTQYF.

This rearrangement joins TRBV7-8 to TRBJ1-1; 8 bases map to TRBD1. Germline V CDR1 and CDR2: SGHVS, FQNEAQ. The trim removed 6 bases at V and 1 base at J, leaving 7 bases unmatched. The CDR3 extends over 15 amino acids. The chain's CDR3 is CASSSHGTGNTEAFF. The CDR3 DNA follows: TGTGCCAGCAGTTCCCACGGGACAGGGAACACTGAAGCTTTCTTT.

The chain couples TRBV29-1 to TRBJ2-1; 8 bases line up with TRBD2. The germline gives CDR1 SQVTM, CDR2 ANQGSEA. CDR3 size: 16 residues. V was pared by 4 bases and J by 4 bases, with 12 bases of the junction left unmatched. CDR3 amino acids: CSVGSLAGVLYNEQFF. The CDR3 region has the DNA TGCAGCGTTGGAAGCCTAGCGGGCGTTCTTTACAATGAGCAGTTCTTC.

The V gene is TRBV21-1, the J gene TRBJ2-1; the table gives TRBD2 as D, unverified against the DNA. TRBV21-1 counts as a pseudogene. This CDR3 is 17 amino acids long. CDR3 loop: CASSKRGGRITYNEQFF. Here the CDR3 DNA reads TGTGCCAGCAGCAAAAGAGGCGGGAGGATAACCTACAATGAGCAGTTCTTC.

The V call is TRBV19, the J call TRBJ1-4; 9 nucleotides line up with TRBD1. Trimming removed 4 bases from V and 11 bases from J; junction bases left unmatched: 11. The CDR3 has 15 residues. Germline assignment: CDR1 LNHDA and CDR2 SQIVND (reference sequence). CDR3 region: CASSTTGGLEVKLFF. CDR3 bases: TGTGCCAGTAGTACCACAGGGGGCCTGGAGGTGAAACTGTTTTTT. Combining the CDR3 with reference TRBV19 and TRBJ1-4 gives the whole variable domain DGGITQSPKYLFRKEGQNVTLSCEQNLNHDAMYWYRQDPGQGLRLIYYSQIVNDFQKGDIAEGYSVSREKKESFPLTVTSAQKNPTAFYLCASSTTGGLEVKLFFGSGTQLSVL.

CDR3 region: CAISAWTSGRNQETQYF. The CDR3, as DNA: TGTGCCATCAGTGCTTGGACTAGCGGGAGGAACCAAGAGACCCAGTACTTC. The chain has TRBV10-3 and TRBJ2-5; 14 nucleotides agree with TRBD2. V shed 4 bases and J 0 bases; nucleotides not matched to a gene: 4. CDR1 and CDR2 from the germline V gene are ENHRY and SYGVKD. The CDR3 covers 17 residues.

This chain joins TRBV5-1 and TRBJ1-1; D is uncertain. This CDR3 contains 15 residues. Trimming took 3 bases from V and 0 from J, leaving 12 bases between them. The V gene's germline CDR1 is SGHRS and CDR2 YFSETQ. CDR3 DNA sequence: TGCGCCAGCAGCTCGAACCTAGCTATGAACACTGAAGCTTTCTTT. This translates into CASSSNLAMNTEAFF.

This clone was detected only a few times. This chain links TRBV5-4 with TRBJ2-2; D is possibly TRBD1 (5 bases). Per germline, CDR1 SGHNT and CDR2 YYREEE (reference sequence). This CDR3 has 15 amino acids. Trimming left V 7 bases short and J 4 bases short, with 17 bases between. For the CDR3, the DNA is TGTGCCAGCGCGACCCAGGGTACGACCACCGGGGAGCTGTTTTTT. The encoded protein is CASATQGTTTGELFF.

J is TRBJ2-1 and V is TRBV6-2 or TRBV6-3; TRBD2 aligns across 9 bases. The CDR3 is 16 residues long. The germline V gene encodes CDR1 MNHEY and CDR2 SVGEGT. The trim removed 2 bases at V and 7 bases at J, leaving 9 bases unmatched. CDR3: CASSYRLRGGSNEQFF. CDR3 sequence (DNA): TGTGCCAGCAGTTACCGCTTGCGGGGGGGCTCAAATGAGCAGTTCTTC.

CDR3 DNA sequence: TGTGCCAGCAGTTTAAGACTAGCGGGTACGAATGAGCAGTTCTTC. Residues: CASSLRLAGTNEQFF. The chain uses TRBV27 and TRBJ2-1, with 10 positions matching TRBD2. V lost 2 bases to trimming and J lost 7 bases; unmatched junction nucleotides: 5. The CDR3 is made up of 15 amino acids. Per germline, CDR1 MNHEY and CDR2 SMNVEV (reference sequence).

The CDR3 protein is CASSECVRTAIRTDTQYF. CDR3 DNA sequence: TGTGCCAGCAGTGAATGTGTGAGGACAGCCATTCGCACAGATACGCAGTATTTT. The V and J genes are TRBV25-1 and TRBJ2-3; tentatively, D is TRBD1 (6 bases). The CDR3 is 18 residues long. V was trimmed by 1 base and J by 1 base, leaving 18 bases between them. Germline V gene lookup returns CDR1 MGHDK and CDR2 SYGVNS. The full variable domain, completed using reference TRBV25-1 and TRBJ2-3, is EADIYQTPRYLVIGTGKKITLECSQTMGHDKMYWYQQDPGMELHLIHYSYGVNSTEKGDLSSESTVSRIRTEHFPLTLESARPSHTSQYLCASSECVRTAIRTDTQYFGPGTRLTVL.

This sequence joins TRBV7-2 and TRBJ2-1, with TRBD2 matching 8 bases. Germline V gene lookup returns CDR1 SGHTA and CDR2 FQGNSA. The CDR3 runs 15 residues. Losses at the gene ends were 3 bases for V and 4 bases for J; bases not matched to a gene: 5. The CDR3 sequence is CASSLSGGTYNEQFF. The CDR3 DNA reads TGTGCCAGCAGCTTGAGCGGGGGCACTTACAATGAGCAGTTCTTC.

The table lists this clone with a count of one. This rearrangement joins TRBV4-3 to TRBJ1-2; possibly TRBD1 for D (6 bases). Germline CDR1 reads LGHNA; CDR2 reads YSLEER. V lost 1 base and J 8 bases, leaving 17 bases between the germline ends. The CDR3 has 15 residues. The CDR3 sequence is CASSQGGGGLGGYTF. The DNA of the CDR3 is TGCGCCAGCAGCCAAGGAGGGGGGGGGCTCGGAGGCTACACCTTC.

This rearrangement joins TRBV19 to TRBJ1-2; TRBD1 agrees at 9 bases. The CDR3 is 15 amino acids. V lost 5 bases to trimming and J lost 6 bases; unmatched junction nucleotides: 10. CDR1 LNHDA and CDR2 SQIVND come from the germline V gene (reference sequence). The CDR3 DNA sequence: TGTGCCAGTAGTCCAGGGACAGGGATCAGTAATGGCTACACCTTC. Its translation: CASSPGTGISNGYTF.

The chain has TRBV29-1 and TRBJ1-2; D uncertain. V was cut by 6 bases and J by 7 bases, with 18 bases left in between. From germline, CDR1 is SQVTM and CDR2 ANQGSEA. This CDR3 comprises 13 residues. The CDR3 sequence is CSVERALAGGYTF. The CDR3 coding sequence is TGCAGCGTAGAGAGGGCCCTCGCAGGTGGCTACACCTTC. Combining the CDR3 with reference TRBV29-1 and TRBJ1-2 gives the whole variable domain SAVISQKPSRDICQRGTSLTIQCQVDSQVTMMFWYRQQPGQSLTLIATANQGSEATYESGFVIDKFPISRPNLTFSTLTVSNMSPEDSSIYLCSVERALAGGYTFGSGTRLTVV.

V gene TRBV25-1 combines with J gene TRBJ2-7, with D hard to call. CDR1 MGHDK and CDR2 SYGVNS come from the germline V gene. The germline V and J ends were trimmed by 4 bases and 3 bases, with 7 bases remaining between them. The CDR3 contains 12 residues. CDR3 sequence: CASSGVFYEQYF. CDR3 sequence (DNA): TGTGCCAGCAGTGGAGTGTTCTACGAGCAGTACTTC.

As DNA, the CDR3 is TGCGCCAGCAGCCCCGACAGAAATCAGCCCCAGCATTTT. It encodes CASSPDRNQPQHF. This chain links TRBV4-3 with TRBJ1-5; possible D gene TRBD1, 5 bases. The germline V gene encodes CDR1 LGHNA and CDR2 YSLEER. V was pared by 4 bases and J by 4 bases, with 8 bases between. This CDR3 comprises 13 residues.

The chain uses TRBV2 and TRBJ2-3; a weak D match, TRBD1 (6 bases). The CDR3 consists of 14 residues. CDR1 SNHLY and CDR2 FYNNEI come from the germline V gene. V lost 8 bases to trimming and J lost 2 bases, with 14 bases between them. CDR3 nucleotides: TGTGCCAGCTTGGGGACACCAGTCACAGATACGCAGTATTTT. This gives the protein CASLGTPVTDTQYF.

The chain carries TRBV10-3 and TRBJ2-7; no definite D call. Trimming shortened V by 6 bases and J by 0 bases, and 3 bases separated the two germline ends. The CDR3 runs 11 residues. Germline CDR1 ENHRY, CDR2 SYGVKD. The CDR3 DNA is TGTGCCATCAGCTCCTCCTACGAGCAGTACTTC. The encoded protein is CAISSSYEQYF.

The chain couples TRBV19 to TRBJ1-2, with 7 bases that match TRBD1. The V segment lost 7 bases and the J segment 4 bases; nucleotides outside the gene matches: 12. This CDR3 comprises 15 residues. Per germline, CDR1 LNHDA and CDR2 SQIVND (reference sequence). As DNA, the CDR3 is TGTGCCAGTACCGGAGAGTACAGGGGCAGCTATGGCTACACCTTC. Translation gives CASTGEYRGSYGYTF.

This clone showed up just once. The chain's CDR3 is CATSDSGLAGGGRDTGELFF. Written as DNA, the CDR3 is TGTGCCACCAGTGATTCTGGACTAGCGGGAGGTGGGCGAGACACCGGGGAGCTGTTTTTT. V and J are TRBV24-1 and TRBJ2-2, with 14 bases fitting TRBD2. CDR1 is KGHDR, CDR2 SFDVKD, per germline. The trim removed 2 bases at V and 3 bases at J, leaving 10 bases unmatched. The CDR3 consists of 20 residues.

J is TRBJ2-5 and V is TRBV7-9; 14 bases align to TRBD2. CDR3 length: 14 residues. The germline V gene encodes CDR1 SEHNR and CDR2 FQNEAQ (reference sequence). Trimming took 6 bases from V and 3 from J; bases not matched to a gene: 0. The CDR3 sequence is CASRGLAGEETQYF. In DNA, the CDR3 is TGTGCCAGCAGGGGACTAGCGGGGGAAGAGACCCAGTACTTC.

This clone was seen a few times. The chain combines TRBV5-6 with TRBJ2-3; 10 nucleotides line up with TRBD1. The trim removed 4 bases at V and 2 bases at J, leaving 7 bases unmatched. Germline V CDR1 and CDR2: SGHDT, YYEEEE. CDR3 length: 16 residues. In nucleotides, the CDR3 is TGTGCCAGCAGCCCCATGGGGACAGGGGCCACAGATACGCAGTATTTT. Translation: CASSPMGTGATDTQYF.

The chain carries TRBV3-1 (or the pseudogene TRBV3-2) and TRBJ1-3; TRBD1 is a possible D gene (5 bases). This CDR3 is built from 18 residues. Germline V gene lookup returns CDR1 LGHDT and CDR2 YNNKEL (reference sequence). Trimming stripped 1 base from V and 1 base from J, with 17 bases between. The CDR3 DNA sequence: TGTGCCAGCAGCCAAGTCATTGAGGTGGGGCGGTCTGGAAACACCATATATTTT. Translation gives CASSQVIEVGRSGNTIYF.